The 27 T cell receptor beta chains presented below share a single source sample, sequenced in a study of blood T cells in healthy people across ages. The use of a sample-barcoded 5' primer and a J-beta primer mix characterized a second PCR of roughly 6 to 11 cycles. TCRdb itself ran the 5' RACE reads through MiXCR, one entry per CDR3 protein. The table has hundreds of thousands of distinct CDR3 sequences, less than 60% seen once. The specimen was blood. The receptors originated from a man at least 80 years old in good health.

The CDR3: CASSPGVLAGVGVAKNIQYF. CDR3 nucleotides: TGTGCCAGCAGCCCAGGGGTCCTAGCGGGAGTTGGGGTAGCCAAAAACATTCAGTACTTC. The V call is TRBV7-2, the J call TRBJ2-4; 10 nucleotides align to TRBD2. J lost 0 bases, V lost 5 bases, and 16 bases had no gene match. The germline V gene has CDR1 SGHTA and CDR2 FQGNSA. The length of the CDR3 is 20 residues.

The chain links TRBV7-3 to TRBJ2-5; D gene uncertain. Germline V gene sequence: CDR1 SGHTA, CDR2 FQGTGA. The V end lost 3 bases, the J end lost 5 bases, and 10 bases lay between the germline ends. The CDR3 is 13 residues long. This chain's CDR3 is CASSLNILETQYF. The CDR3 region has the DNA TGTGCCAGCAGCTTGAATATCCTCGAGACCCAGTACTTC.

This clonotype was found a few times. In nucleotides, the CDR3 is TGTGCCATCAGTGTAGGTTCTGGGGGAAACTATGGCTACACCTTC. It is translated as CAISVGSGGNYGYTF. The rearrangement links TRBV10-3 to TRBJ1-2, with D tentatively TRBD1 (5 bases). Germline V gene lookup returns CDR1 ENHRY and CDR2 SYGVKD. The CDR3 contains 15 residues. V was trimmed by 4 bases and J by 2 bases, leaving 14 bases between them.

The CDR3 DNA follows: TGTGCCAGCAGCGTAGGGGACAGGGCGGCCTACGAGCAGTACTTC. This encodes CASSVGDRAAYEQYF. This chain joins TRBV9 and TRBJ2-7; TRBD1 matches at 9 bases. V dropped 0 bases and J dropped 2; count of bases not matched to a gene: 3. CDR1 and CDR2 from the germline V gene are SGDLS and YYNGEE. The CDR3 is made up of 15 amino acids.

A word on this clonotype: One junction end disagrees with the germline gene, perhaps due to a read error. The CDR3 region has the DNA TGTGCCAGCAGCTTAAAGGGCCCGGGGGGGCCTGACAGCTCCTATAATGAGCAGTTCTTC. Translating gives CASSLKGPGGPDSSYNEQFF. This chain joins TRBV7-3 and TRBJ2-1; 8 bases match TRBD2. Germline CDR1 is SGHTA and CDR2 is FQGTGA. The CDR3 has 20 amino acids.

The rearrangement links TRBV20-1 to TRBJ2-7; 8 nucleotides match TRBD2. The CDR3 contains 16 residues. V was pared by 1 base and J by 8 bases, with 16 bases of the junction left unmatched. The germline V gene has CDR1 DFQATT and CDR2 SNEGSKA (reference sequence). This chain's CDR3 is CSARGPEAGEDVQQYF. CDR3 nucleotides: TGCAGTGCTAGAGGTCCAGAAGCGGGGGAGGATGTGCAGCAGTACTTC.

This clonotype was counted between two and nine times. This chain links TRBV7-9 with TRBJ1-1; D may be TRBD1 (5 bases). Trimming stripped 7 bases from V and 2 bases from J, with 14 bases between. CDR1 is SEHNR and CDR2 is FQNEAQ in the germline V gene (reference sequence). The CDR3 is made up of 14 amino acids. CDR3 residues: CASTLQGTNTEAFF. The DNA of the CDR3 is TGTGCCAGCACCCTCCAGGGAACAAACACTGAAGCTTTCTTT.

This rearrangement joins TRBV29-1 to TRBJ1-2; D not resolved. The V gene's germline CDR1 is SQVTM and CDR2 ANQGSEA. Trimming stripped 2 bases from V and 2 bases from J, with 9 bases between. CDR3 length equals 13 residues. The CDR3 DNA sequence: TGCAGCGTTGAACTTGCGGGAAACTATGGCTACACCTTC. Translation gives CSVELAGNYGYTF.

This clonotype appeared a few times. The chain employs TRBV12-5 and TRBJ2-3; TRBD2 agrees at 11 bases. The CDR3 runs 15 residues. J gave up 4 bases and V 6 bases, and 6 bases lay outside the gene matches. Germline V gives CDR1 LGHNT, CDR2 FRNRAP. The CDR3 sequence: CASGPSGLAADTQYF. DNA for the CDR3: TGTGCTAGTGGACCCTCGGGACTAGCGGCAGATACGCAGTATTTT.

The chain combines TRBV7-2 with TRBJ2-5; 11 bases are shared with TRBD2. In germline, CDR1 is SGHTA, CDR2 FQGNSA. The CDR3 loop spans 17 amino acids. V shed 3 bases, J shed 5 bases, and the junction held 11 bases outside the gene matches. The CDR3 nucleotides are TGTGCCAGCAGCTTGGGGAGGTCTAGCGGGGGGAGTGAGACCCAGTACTTC. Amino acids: CASSLGRSSGGSETQYF.

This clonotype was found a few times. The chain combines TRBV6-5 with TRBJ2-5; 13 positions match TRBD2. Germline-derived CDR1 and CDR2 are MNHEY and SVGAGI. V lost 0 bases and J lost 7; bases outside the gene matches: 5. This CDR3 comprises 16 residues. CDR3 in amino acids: CASSYSRTSGGGTQYF. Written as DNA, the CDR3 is TGTGCCAGCAGTTACTCCAGGACTAGCGGGGGCGGGACCCAGTACTTC.

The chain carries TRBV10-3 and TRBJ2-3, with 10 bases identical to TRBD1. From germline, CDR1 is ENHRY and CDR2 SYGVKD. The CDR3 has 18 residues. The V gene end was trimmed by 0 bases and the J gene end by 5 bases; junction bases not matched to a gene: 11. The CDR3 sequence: CAISESRPGQGRGDTQYF. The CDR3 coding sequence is TGTGCCATCAGTGAGTCTCGCCCGGGACAGGGGAGGGGAGATACGCAGTATTTT.

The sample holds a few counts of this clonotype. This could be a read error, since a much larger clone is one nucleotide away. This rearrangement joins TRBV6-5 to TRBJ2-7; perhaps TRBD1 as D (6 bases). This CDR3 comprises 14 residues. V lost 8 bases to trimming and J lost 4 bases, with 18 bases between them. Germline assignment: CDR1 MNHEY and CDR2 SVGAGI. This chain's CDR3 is CASGVGGNSYEQYF. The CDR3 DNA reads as TGTGCCAGCGGGGTAGGGGGAAATTCTTACGAGCAGTACTTC.

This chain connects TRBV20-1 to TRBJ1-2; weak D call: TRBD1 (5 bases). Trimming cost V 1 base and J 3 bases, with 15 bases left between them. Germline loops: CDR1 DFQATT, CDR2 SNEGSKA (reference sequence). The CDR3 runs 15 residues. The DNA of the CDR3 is TGCAGTGCTAGAGGCTTAAACGGAGGGGACTATGGCTACACCTTC. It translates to CSARGLNGGDYGYTF.

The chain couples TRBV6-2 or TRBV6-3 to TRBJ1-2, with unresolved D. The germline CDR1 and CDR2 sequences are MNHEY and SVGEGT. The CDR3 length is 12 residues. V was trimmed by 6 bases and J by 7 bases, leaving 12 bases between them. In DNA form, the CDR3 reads TGTGCCAGCAGCCCCGTCCCCACTGGCTACACCTTC. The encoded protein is CASSPVPTGYTF.

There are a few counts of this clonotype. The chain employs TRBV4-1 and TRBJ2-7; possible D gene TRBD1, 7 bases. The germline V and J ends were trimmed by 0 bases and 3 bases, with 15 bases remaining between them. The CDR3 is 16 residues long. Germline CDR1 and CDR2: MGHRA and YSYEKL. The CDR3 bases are TGCGCCAGCAGCCAAGATCAGGAGCAGGGGGGCTACGAGCAGTACTTC. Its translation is CASSQDQEQGGYEQYF.

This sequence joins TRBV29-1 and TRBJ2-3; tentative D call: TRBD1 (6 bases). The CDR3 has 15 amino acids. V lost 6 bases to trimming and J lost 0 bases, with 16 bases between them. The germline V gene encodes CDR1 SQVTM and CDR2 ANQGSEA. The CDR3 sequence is CSVVGGQPSTDTQYF. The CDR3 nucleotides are TGCAGCGTCGTAGGGGGTCAACCTAGCACAGATACGCAGTATTTT.

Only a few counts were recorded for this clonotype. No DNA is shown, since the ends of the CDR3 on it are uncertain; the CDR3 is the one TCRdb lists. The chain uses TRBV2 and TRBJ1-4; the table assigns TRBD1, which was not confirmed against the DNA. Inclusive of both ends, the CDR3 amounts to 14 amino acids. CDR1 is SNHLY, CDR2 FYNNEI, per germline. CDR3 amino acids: CASILDRNNEKLFF.

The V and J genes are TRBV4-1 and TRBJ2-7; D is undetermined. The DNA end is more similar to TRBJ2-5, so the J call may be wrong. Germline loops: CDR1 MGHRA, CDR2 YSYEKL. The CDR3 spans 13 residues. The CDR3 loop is CASSPLKFETQYF. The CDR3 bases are TGCGCCAGCAGCCCCCTAAAGTTTGAGACCCAGTACTTC.

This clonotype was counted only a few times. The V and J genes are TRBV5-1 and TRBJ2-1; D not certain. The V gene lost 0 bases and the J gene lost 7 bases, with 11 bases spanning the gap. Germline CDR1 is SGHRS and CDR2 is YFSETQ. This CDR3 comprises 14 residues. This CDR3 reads CASSLGTYENEQFF. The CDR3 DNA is TGCGCCAGCAGCTTGGGGACCTATGAGAATGAGCAGTTCTTC.

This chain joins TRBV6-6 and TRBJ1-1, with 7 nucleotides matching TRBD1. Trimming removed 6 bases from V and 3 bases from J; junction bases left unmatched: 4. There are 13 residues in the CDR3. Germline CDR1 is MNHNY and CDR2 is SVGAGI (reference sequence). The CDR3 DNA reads TGTGCCAGCAGCCTCGGACAGGACACTGAAGCTTTCTTT. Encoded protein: CASSLGQDTEAFF.

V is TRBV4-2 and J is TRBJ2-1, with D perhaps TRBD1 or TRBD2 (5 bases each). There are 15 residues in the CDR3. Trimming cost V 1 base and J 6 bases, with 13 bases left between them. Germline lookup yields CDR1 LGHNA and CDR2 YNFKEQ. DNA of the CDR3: TGTGCCAGCAGCCAAGGCCGGGACCCCATCAATGAGCAGTTCTTC. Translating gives CASSQGRDPINEQFF.

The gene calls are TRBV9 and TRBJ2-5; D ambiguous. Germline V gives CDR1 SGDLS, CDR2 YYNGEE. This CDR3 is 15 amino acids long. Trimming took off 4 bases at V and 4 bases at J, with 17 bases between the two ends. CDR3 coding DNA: TGTGCCAGCAGCCCCCCGGTTGGTAAGGTAGAGACCCAGTACTTC. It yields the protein CASSPPVGKVETQYF.

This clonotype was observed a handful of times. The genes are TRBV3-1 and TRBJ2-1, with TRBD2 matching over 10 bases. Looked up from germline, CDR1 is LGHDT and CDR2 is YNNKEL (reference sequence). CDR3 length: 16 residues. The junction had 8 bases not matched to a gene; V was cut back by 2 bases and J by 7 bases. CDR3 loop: CASSQWTSGVRNEQFF. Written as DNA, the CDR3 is TGTGCCAGCAGCCAATGGACTAGCGGAGTAAGGAATGAGCAGTTCTTC.

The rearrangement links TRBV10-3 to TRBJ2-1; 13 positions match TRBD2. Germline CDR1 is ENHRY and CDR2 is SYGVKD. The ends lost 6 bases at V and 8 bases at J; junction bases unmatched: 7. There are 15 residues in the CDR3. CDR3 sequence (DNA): TGTGCCATCAGGGACTGGACTAGCGGGAGTGATGAGCAGTTCTTC. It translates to CAIRDWTSGSDEQFF.

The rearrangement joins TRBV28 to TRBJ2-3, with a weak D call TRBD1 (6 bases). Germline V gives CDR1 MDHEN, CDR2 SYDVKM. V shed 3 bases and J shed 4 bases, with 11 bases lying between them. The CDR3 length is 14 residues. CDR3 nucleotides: TGTGCCAGCAGTTTTTTAGAGGGGGCAGATACGCAGTATTTT. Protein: CASSFLEGADTQYF.

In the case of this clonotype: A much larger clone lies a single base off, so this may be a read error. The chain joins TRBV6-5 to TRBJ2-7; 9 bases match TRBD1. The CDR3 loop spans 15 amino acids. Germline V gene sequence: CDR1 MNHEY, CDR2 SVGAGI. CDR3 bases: TGTGCCAGCAGTCACTCTGGGACAGGGTTTTACGAGCAGTACTTC. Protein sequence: CASSHSGTGFYEQYF.